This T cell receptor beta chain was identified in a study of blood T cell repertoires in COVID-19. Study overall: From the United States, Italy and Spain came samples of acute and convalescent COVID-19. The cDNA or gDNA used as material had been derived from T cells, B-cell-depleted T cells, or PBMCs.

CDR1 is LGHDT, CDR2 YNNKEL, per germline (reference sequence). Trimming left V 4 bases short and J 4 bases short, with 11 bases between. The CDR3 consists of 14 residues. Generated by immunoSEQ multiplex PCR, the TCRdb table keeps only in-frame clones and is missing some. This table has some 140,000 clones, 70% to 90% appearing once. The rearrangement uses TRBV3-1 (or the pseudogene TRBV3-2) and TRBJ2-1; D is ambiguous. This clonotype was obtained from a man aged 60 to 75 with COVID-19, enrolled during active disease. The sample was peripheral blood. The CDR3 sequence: CASSRNQVYNEQFF. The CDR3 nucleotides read TGTGCCAGCAGCCGAAATCAGGTTTACAATGAGCAGTTCTTC.